The present entry profiles one T cell receptor beta chain with its context. The data derive from a study of blood T cell repertoires in COVID-19. Turning to the study itself: Sites across the United States, Italy and Spain contributed samples from acute and convalescent COVID-19.

Assay: immunoSEQ multiplex PCR; the TCRdb copy retains only in-frame clones and omits some. Of about 80,000 clones listed, over 70% are singletons. The CDR3 sequence is 14 residues long. Germline V gene lookup returns CDR1 MDHEN and CDR2 SYDVKM. V was trimmed by 3 bases and J by 7 bases, leaving 12 bases between them. The material sequenced was peripheral blood. The source of this sequence is a woman between 40 and 50 years old with active or convalescent COVID-19. V and J are TRBV28 and TRBJ1-4; possible D gene TRBD1, 6 bases. The CDR3 loop reads CASSFQGRREKLFF. For the CDR3, the DNA is TGTGCCAGCAGTTTCCAGGGGCGCCGTGAAAAACTGTTTTTT.